Shown below are 31 T cell receptor beta chains from a single sample sequenced in a study of T cell changes during pregnancy in multiple sclerosis. Sequencing used immunoSEQ multiplex PCR; TCRdb keeps in-frame clones, though not all of them. Here the sample spans 70,000 to 75,000 clones, more than 85% being singletons. The sample in question was peripheral blood, obtained before pregnancy. These receptors were collected from a female donor with multiple sclerosis, enrolled in a pregnancy study.

This chain links TRBV11-2 with TRBJ2-7; 8 bases match TRBD1. With V trimmed by 3 bases and J by 3 bases, 7 bases remained unmatched. The CDR3 has 15 residues. Germline assignment: CDR1 SGHAT and CDR2 FQNNGV. CDR3 residues: CASSFLGTGHYEQYF. The CDR3, as DNA: TGTGCCAGCAGCTTCTTGGGGACAGGCCACTACGAGCAGTACTTC.

This chain joins TRBV30 and TRBJ1-3; D gene unclear. Germline V gives CDR1 GTSNPN, CDR2 SVGIG (reference sequence). This CDR3 is 13 amino acids long. Trimming left V 2 bases short and J 0 bases short, with 5 bases between. The CDR3 region has the DNA TGTGCCTGGAGTCGTGTCTCTGGAAACACCATATATTTT. It translates to CAWSRVSGNTIYF.

V usage is TRBV2 and J usage is TRBJ2-2, with a tentative D call TRBD2 (6 bases). V lost 4 bases, J lost 0 bases, and 15 bases lay in between. The length of the CDR3 is 17 residues. Germline CDR1 and CDR2: SNHLY and FYNNEI. The CDR3 DNA sequence: TGTGCCAGCAGTGGCGGGGACTCCTTTACGAACACCGGGGAGCTGTTTTTT. As protein: CASSGGDSFTNTGELFF. The entire variable domain, with the rest obtained from reference TRBV2 and TRBJ2-2, is as follows: EPEVTQTPSHQVTQMGQEVILRCVPISNHLYFYWYRQILGQKVEFLVSFYNNEISEKSEIFDDQFSVERPDGSNFTLKIRSTKLEDSAMYFCASSGGDSFTNTGELFFGEGSRLTVL.

This clone was observed once. The genes are TRBV6-1 and TRBJ2-7; 9 nucleotides line up with TRBD1. V lost 5 bases and J lost 1; bases outside the gene matches: 6. Germline V lookup: CDR1 MNHNS, CDR2 SASEGT. The CDR3 is 15 residues long. CDR3 loop: CASSPSGQGSYEQYF. The CDR3 coding sequence is TGTGCCAGCAGTCCATCGGGACAGGGATCCTACGAGCAGTACTTC.

Concerning this clone itself: Compared with germline, one end of the junction differs, possibly owing to a read error. The chain joins TRBV12-5 to TRBJ2-1; 7 positions agree with TRBD2. Germline values: CDR1 LGHNT, CDR2 FRNRAP. CDR3 length equals 16 residues. As DNA, the CDR3 is TGTGCTAGTGGGTTGGCCAACGGGGGGATGGCCAATGAGCAGTTCTTC. This sequence encodes CASGLANGGMANEQFF.

The count of this clone is one. This chain connects TRBV6-1 to TRBJ2-2; 7 positions match TRBD1. Trimming at V came to 0 bases and at J to 3 bases, leaving 4 bases not matched to a gene. The CDR3 loop spans 16 amino acids. CDR1 and CDR2 (germline): MNHNS, SASEGT. The CDR3 bases are TGTGCCAGCAGTGAAGCGACAGGGTGGGACACCGGGGAGCTGTTTTTT. Translating gives CASSEATGWDTGELFF.

The rearrangement uses TRBV10-1 and TRBJ2-6, with TRBD1 matching 7 bases. Per the germline V gene, CDR1 is WNHNN and CDR2 is SYGVQD (reference sequence). Unmatched junction bases numbered 5, after V lost 5 bases and J lost 4 bases. This CDR3 region has 15 residues. CDR3 residues: CASSPGTAGANVLTF. The CDR3 DNA reads as TGCGCCAGCAGTCCCGGGACAGCCGGGGCCAACGTCCTGACTTTC.

This rearrangement joins TRBV10-3 to TRBJ2-5; 10 nucleotides match TRBD2. The germline CDR1 and CDR2 sequences are ENHRY and SYGVKD. This CDR3 comprises 17 residues. With 5 bases clipped from V and 0 bases from J, the junction kept 9 bases outside the gene matches. The DNA of the CDR3 is TGTGCCATCAGTCCCACTAGCGGGGCTCCGTACCAAGAGACCCAGTACTTC. Its translation is CAISPTSGAPYQETQYF.

The chain recombines TRBV5-4 with TRBJ2-7; D possibly corresponds to TRBD2 (5 bases). The germline V gene encodes CDR1 SGHNT and CDR2 YYREEE (reference sequence). V was shortened by 4 bases and J by 0 bases, with 20 bases between the two germline ends. The CDR3 loop spans 17 amino acids. CDR3 bases: TGTGCCAGCAGCCAATCAAAGGACTCATTGAGCTCCTACGAGCAGTACTTC. This codes for CASSQSKDSLSSYEQYF.

The rearrangement joins TRBV6-1 to TRBJ2-6; TRBD2 aligns across 11 bases. CDR1 and CDR2 from the germline V gene are MNHNS and SASEGT. The CDR3 loop spans 19 amino acids. V was clipped by 4 bases and J by 2 bases; unmatched bases: 10. The DNA for the CDR3 is TGTGCCAGCAGTGGCTTGATGACTAGCGGGAAAACTGGGGCCAACGTCCTGACTTTC. Translated, it gives CASSGLMTSGKTGANVLTF.

The chain employs TRBV7-6 and TRBJ2-3, with a weak D call TRBD1 (6 bases). The CDR3 has 16 amino acids. The germline CDR1 and CDR2 sequences are SGHVS and FNYEAQ. Trimming took 5 bases from V and 1 from J, leaving 16 bases between them. The CDR3 is CASSGGHHLGTDTQYF. Written as DNA, the CDR3 is TGTGCCAGCAGCGGGGGACACCACCTGGGCACAGATACGCAGTATTTT.

The chain recombines TRBV5-1 with TRBJ2-2, with D unresolved. This CDR3 is 14 amino acids long. CDR1 is SGHRS, CDR2 YFSETQ, per germline. The V end lost 0 bases, the J end lost 5 bases, and 8 bases lay between the germline ends. The CDR3 loop is CASSLVTRTGELFF. As DNA, the CDR3 is TGCGCCAGCAGCTTGGTCACACGAACCGGGGAGCTGTTTTTT.

This clone was picked up one time. The genes are TRBV18 and TRBJ1-3, with no clear D. Germline lookup yields CDR1 KGHSH and CDR2 LQKENI. CDR3 length: 19 amino acids. V lost 3 bases, J lost 0 bases, and 21 bases lay in between. CDR3 in amino acids: CASSPYFEGGISSGNTIYF. The CDR3 region has the DNA TGTGCCAGCTCACCTTACTTTGAGGGCGGAATAAGCTCTGGAAACACCATATATTTT. The complete variable domain, with remaining parts taken from reference TRBV18 and TRBJ1-3, reads NAGVMQNPRHLVRRRGQEARLRCSPMKGHSHVYWYRQLPEEGLKFMVYLQKENIIDESGMPKERFSAEFPKEGPSILRIQQVVRGDSAAYFCASSPYFEGGISSGNTIYFGEGSWLTVV.

The genes are TRBV19 and TRBJ2-7, with D possibly matching TRBD2 (6 bases). V was trimmed by 4 bases and J by 2 bases, leaving 9 bases between them. The CDR3 length is 13 residues. Germline CDR1 and CDR2: LNHDA and SQIVND (reference sequence). The CDR3 sequence: CASSTGLTYEQYF. The DNA for the CDR3 is TGTGCCAGTAGTACCGGACTAACCTACGAGCAGTACTTC.

This sequence joins TRBV5-8 and TRBJ2-2, with TRBD2 as a possible D gene (6 bases). Germline lookup yields CDR1 SGHTS and CDR2 YDEGEE. V lost 5 bases to trimming and J lost 7 bases, with 12 bases between them. This CDR3 region has 13 residues. CDR3 in DNA: TGTGCCAGCAGTAGACTAGAAGGCGGGGAGCTGTTTTTT. This encodes CASSRLEGGELFF.

The chain employs TRBV10-1 and TRBJ1-1, with unresolved D. The V gene lost 5 bases and the J gene lost 1 base, with 8 bases spanning the gap. Germline CDR1 WNHNN, CDR2 SYGVQD (reference sequence). This CDR3 region has 13 residues. DNA of the CDR3: TGCGCCAGCAGTTCTCAGCGGAACACTGAAGCTTTCTTT. Protein product: CASSSQRNTEAFF.

The chain employs TRBV7-2 and TRBJ1-5; D unresolved. Trimming removed 6 bases at V and 5 bases at J, with 14 bases between. This CDR3 has 14 residues. Germline CDR1 and CDR2: SGHTA and FQGNSA. Written as DNA, the CDR3 is TGTGCCAGCAGACCTGACCCGGGGTATCAGCCCCAGCATTTT. It codes for CASRPDPGYQPQHF.

This sequence joins TRBV5-1 and TRBJ2-1, with TRBD2 matching over 8 bases. With V trimmed by 5 bases and J by 0 bases, 13 bases remained unmatched. CDR1 is SGHRS, CDR2 YFSETQ, per germline. The CDR3 consists of 18 residues. This CDR3 is CASRLWAGGMSSYNEQFF. In DNA form, the CDR3 reads TGCGCCAGCAGACTTTGGGCGGGAGGAATGAGCTCCTACAATGAGCAGTTCTTC.

The count of this clone is one. J is TRBJ2-6 and V is TRBV18, with TRBD1 as a possible D gene (5 bases). The V end was cut by 3 bases, the J end by 0 bases, with 9 bases between. Per the germline V gene, CDR1 is KGHSH and CDR2 is LQKENI. The CDR3 is 16 amino acids. The CDR3 region is CASSPRQTSGANVLTF. CDR3 DNA: TGTGCCAGCTCACCCCGACAGACCTCTGGGGCCAACGTCCTGACTTTC.

CDR3 sequence reads: CASSLGVRTGEGEQYF. The CDR3 nucleotides read TGCGCCAGCAGCTTGGGTGTTAGGACAGGGGAAGGGGAGCAGTACTTC. V is TRBV5-1 and J is TRBJ2-7, with 9 bases fitting TRBD1. J gave up 7 bases and V 0 bases, and 11 bases lay outside the gene matches. The CDR3 has 16 amino acids. In germline, CDR1 is SGHRS, CDR2 YFSETQ.

This chain uses TRBV7-2 with TRBJ2-5; 8 positions match TRBD1. CDR3 length: 13 residues. V lost 5 bases to trimming and J lost 5 bases; unmatched junction nucleotides: 4. CDR1 and CDR2 from the germline V gene are SGHTA and FQGNSA. CDR3 loop: CASSRRQGETQYF. The CDR3 coding sequence is TGTGCCAGCAGCCGACGACAGGGGGAGACCCAGTACTTC. Full variable domain (missing parts from reference TRBV7-2 and TRBJ2-5): GAGVSQSPSNKVTEKGKDVELRCDPISGHTALYWYRQSLGQGLEFLIYFQGNSAPDKSGLPSDRFSAERTGGSVSTLTIQRTQQEDSAVYLCASSRRQGETQYFGPGTRLLVL.

This chain joins TRBV6-1 and TRBJ2-3, with D possibly TRBD2 on 6 matching bases. This CDR3 region has 14 residues. CDR1 and CDR2 from the germline V gene are MNHNS and SASEGT. V shed 6 bases and J shed 2 bases, with 12 bases lying between them. CDR3 sequence (DNA): TGTGCCAGCAGGGCCGGGACTGACACAGATACGCAGTATTTT. This gives the protein CASRAGTDTDTQYF.

This clone was counted between two and nine times. The genes are TRBV30 and TRBJ1-1; D ambiguous. This CDR3 spans 13 amino acids. The germline V and J ends were trimmed by 2 bases and 9 bases, with 16 bases remaining between them. Germline V gene sequence: CDR1 GTSNPN, CDR2 SVGIG (reference sequence). The CDR3 DNA reads as TGTGCCTGGAGTCAGGATAAGGTTTCGAAAGCTTTCTTT. It translates to CAWSQDKVSKAFF.

V is TRBV11-2 and J is TRBJ2-6, with 7 positions matching TRBD2. Germline-derived CDR1 and CDR2 are SGHAT and FQNNGV. This CDR3 region has 17 residues. The V and J ends lost 5 bases and 2 bases, in that order; junction bases with no gene match: 9. The CDR3 DNA follows: TGTGCCAGCAGCGAATCCCTAGCGGTGACTGGGGCCAACGTCCTGACTTTC. It translates to CASSESLAVTGANVLTF.

The chain combines TRBV19 with TRBJ2-7; TRBD1 aligns across 12 bases. Germline V lookup: CDR1 LNHDA, CDR2 SQIVND (reference sequence). With V trimmed by 10 bases and J by 3 bases, 7 bases remained unmatched. The CDR3 runs to 14 residues. Written as DNA, the CDR3 is TGTGCCACCGAGGGGACAGGGGGCGGCTACGAGCAGTACTTC. It yields the protein CATEGTGGGYEQYF.

This chain uses TRBV6-1 with TRBJ1-5; possibly TRBD1 for D (6 bases). The V end lost 3 bases, the J end lost 0 bases, and 15 bases lay between the germline ends. The V gene's germline CDR1 is MNHNS and CDR2 SASEGT. The CDR3 spans 17 residues. The CDR3 nucleotides are TGTGCCAGCAGTGATTCCCCGACAGGCCTTAGCAATCAGCCCCAGCATTTT. Protein product: CASSDSPTGLSNQPQHF.

This chain uses TRBV14 with TRBJ2-7, with a tentative D call TRBD1 (6 bases). CDR3 length: 16 residues. V lost 1 base, J lost 1 base, and 14 bases lay in between. The germline V gene has CDR1 SGHDN and CDR2 FVKESK. CDR3 region: CASSQGSGTLSYEQYF. CDR3 nucleotides: TGTGCCAGCAGCCAAGGGTCCGGGACACTTTCCTACGAGCAGTACTTC.

The V and J genes are TRBV4-3 and TRBJ1-1; D not resolved. Germline V CDR1 and CDR2: LGHNA, YSLEER. V was cut by 3 bases and J by 2 bases, with 7 bases left in between. CDR3 length equals 13 residues. CDR3 in amino acids: CASSQPVNTEAFF. As DNA, the CDR3 is TGCGCCAGCAGCCAGCCGGTAAACACTGAAGCTTTCTTT.

The gene calls are TRBV5-4 and TRBJ2-2; 9 positions match TRBD2. The germline CDR1 and CDR2 sequences are SGHNT and YYREEE (reference sequence). V gave up 0 bases and J gave up 4 bases; unmatched junction bases: 7. The CDR3 totals 17 residues. CDR3 coding DNA: TGTGCCAGCAGCTTGGGGTGGGCGGGAGGGCCCACCGGGGAGCTGTTTTTT. This translates into CASSLGWAGGPTGELFF.

This chain uses TRBV5-4 with TRBJ2-7; TRBD1 matches at 10 bases. In germline, CDR1 is SGHNT, CDR2 YYREEE (reference sequence). V lost 0 bases and J lost 2; bases outside the gene matches: 5. This CDR3 has 16 residues. The CDR3 coding sequence is TGTGCCAGCAGCTTGGCCGGGGGACAGGGGACCTACGAGCAGTACTTC. The encoded protein is CASSLAGGQGTYEQYF. Filled out from reference TRBV5-4 and TRBJ2-7, the complete variable domain reads ETGVTQSPTHLIKTRGQQVTLRCSSQSGHNTVSWYQQALGQGPQFIFQYYREEENGRGNFPPRFSGLQFPNYSSELNVNALELDDSALYLCASSLAGGQGTYEQYFGPGTRLTVT.

V is TRBV5-1 and J is TRBJ2-7; TRBD2 matches 8 bases. Germline lookup yields CDR1 SGHRS and CDR2 YFSETQ. The CDR3 covers 15 residues. The V and J ends lost 0 bases and 7 bases, in that order; junction bases with no gene match: 9. The CDR3: CASSLEFGGAGEQYF. The CDR3 DNA sequence: TGCGCCAGCAGCTTGGAGTTCGGGGGGGCGGGGGAGCAGTACTTC. The full variable domain, rest sourced from reference TRBV5-1 and TRBJ2-7, is KAGVTQTPRYLIKTRGQQVTLSCSPISGHRSVSWYQQTPGQGLQFLFEYFSETQRNKGNFPGRFSGRQFSNSRSEMNVSTLELGDSALYLCASSLEFGGAGEQYFGPGTRLTVT.